This note documents a single TCR beta chain sequence. Its specificity is unknown. V dropped 7 bases and J dropped 0 bases, with 19 bases sitting between them. The CDR3 is 17 residues long. CDR1 is MDHEN, CDR2 SYDVKM, per germline. The time point is: week 23, last vaccination. The study gave 300 ug of mutant IDH1 20-mer peptide per vaccine dose, with topical imiquimod. The donor cohort comprised cases of new WHO grade 3 or 4 IDH1-mutant, ATRX-lost astrocytoma. Generated by immunoSEQ multiplex PCR, the TCRdb table keeps only in-frame clones and is missing some. The data contain over 25,000 clones, 88% of them seen just once; the ten biggest clones take up approximately 2.3%. This entry belongs to a study of a mutant IDH1 vaccine in newly diagnosed glioma. Background on the study: The start of vaccination came 4-6 weeks after radiotherapy alone, or with temozolomide cycles. Treated patients showed a male proportion of around 62%, a female proportion of about 40%, and a mean age of 40.4 years. Receipt of radiotherapy, temozolomide, or both preceded the study, and most received both.

The sequencing used PBMCs, collected from a glioma patient whose treatment included an IDH1 peptide vaccine. This TCR was sampled from a man in his forties with glioma. V and J are TRBV28 and TRBJ1-3; possibly TRBD1 for D (5 bases). CDR3 amino acids: CASKWGRSPISGNTIYF. CDR3 nucleotides: TGTGCCAGCAAATGGGGCAGGTCGCCGATCTCTGGAAACACCATATATTTT.